The sequence of this T cell receptor beta chain was determined in a study of Ad26.COV2.S vaccination and SARS-CoV-2 variants. About the research overall: Donor got 5x10^10 or 1x10^11 viral particles of Ad26.COV2.S. Findings of the study overall: Non-spike TCR breadth was similar in vaccine and placebo recipients. TCR breadth and depth analyses may have underestimated total T cell responses. Substantial post-vaccination breadth of spike-specific CD8+ and CD4+ T cell responses was reported.

This sample's treatment: around 19 received Ad26.COV2.S at low or high dose, single or two shots; a few received placebo; per-sample allocation not given. Specimens were obtained on day 63 following the first vaccine or placebo injection. Some clones are missing from TCRdb's copy, which holds only in-frame ones; the method was immunoSEQ multiplex PCR. Altogether hundreds of thousands of clones are present, around nine tenths being singletons, with the ten largest covering around 3.6%. This clone was found a few times. Its cognate antigen is unknown. CDR1 SGHTA and CDR2 FQGTGA come from the germline V gene. The CDR3 length is 13 residues. Trimming left V 4 bases short and J 1 base short, with 7 bases between.

V usage is TRBV7-3 and J usage is TRBJ1-1; D possibly corresponds to TRBD1 (5 bases). The origin of this receptor is a person aged 18-65 years who received the Ad26.COV2.S COVID-19 vaccine or a placebo. This sample comprised peripheral blood, obtained in a trial of Ad26.COV2.S vaccine versus placebo. The CDR3 region is CASSWDGNTEAFF. DNA of the CDR3: TGTGCCAGCAGCTGGGACGGGAACACTGAAGCTTTCTTT. The full variable domain, rest sourced from reference TRBV7-3 and TRBJ1-1, is GAGVSQTPSNKVTEKGKYVELRCDPISGHTALYWYRQSLGQGPEFLIYFQGTGAADDSGLPNDRFFAVRPEGSVSTLKIQRTERGDSAVYLCASSWDGNTEAFFGQGTRLTVV.